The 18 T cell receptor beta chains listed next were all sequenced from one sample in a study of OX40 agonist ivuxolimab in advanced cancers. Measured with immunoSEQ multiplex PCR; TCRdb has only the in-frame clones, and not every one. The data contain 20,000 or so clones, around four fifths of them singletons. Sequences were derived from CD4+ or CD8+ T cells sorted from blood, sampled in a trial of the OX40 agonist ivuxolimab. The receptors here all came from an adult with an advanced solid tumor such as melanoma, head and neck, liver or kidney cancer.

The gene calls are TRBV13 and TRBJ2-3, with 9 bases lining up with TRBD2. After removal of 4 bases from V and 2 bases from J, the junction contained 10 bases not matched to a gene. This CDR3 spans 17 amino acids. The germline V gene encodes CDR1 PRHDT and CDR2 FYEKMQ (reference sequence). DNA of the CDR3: TGTGCCAGCAGCTCCTTTGCGGCGGGACTAGCCACAGATACGCAGTATTTT. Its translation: CASSSFAAGLATDTQYF.

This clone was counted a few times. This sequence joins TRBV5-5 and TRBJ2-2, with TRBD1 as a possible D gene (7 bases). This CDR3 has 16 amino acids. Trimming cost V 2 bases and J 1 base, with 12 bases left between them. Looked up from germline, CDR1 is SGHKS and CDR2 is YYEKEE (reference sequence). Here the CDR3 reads CASSLRGDRNTGELFF. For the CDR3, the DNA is TGTGCCAGCAGCTTAAGGGGGGACAGGAACACCGGGGAGCTGTTTTTT.

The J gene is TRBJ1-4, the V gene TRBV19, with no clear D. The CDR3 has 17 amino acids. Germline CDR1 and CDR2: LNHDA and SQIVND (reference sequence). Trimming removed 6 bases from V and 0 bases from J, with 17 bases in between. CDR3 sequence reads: CASRWMFDGATNEKLFF. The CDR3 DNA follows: TGTGCCAGTAGATGGATGTTCGACGGGGCAACTAATGAAAAACTGTTTTTT. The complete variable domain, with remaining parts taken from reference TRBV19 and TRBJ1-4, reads DGGITQSPKYLFRKEGQNVTLSCEQNLNHDAMYWYRQDPGQGLRLIYYSQIVNDFQKGDIAEGYSVSREKKESFPLTVTSAQKNPTAFYLCASRWMFDGATNEKLFFGSGTQLSVL.

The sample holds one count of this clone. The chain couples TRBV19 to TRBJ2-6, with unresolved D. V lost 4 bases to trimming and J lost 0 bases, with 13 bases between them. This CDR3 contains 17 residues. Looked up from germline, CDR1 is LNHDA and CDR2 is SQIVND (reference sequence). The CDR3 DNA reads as TGTGCCAGTAGTACCCCCGCACAGAGCTCTGGGGCCAACGTCCTGACTTTC. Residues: CASSTPAQSSGANVLTF.

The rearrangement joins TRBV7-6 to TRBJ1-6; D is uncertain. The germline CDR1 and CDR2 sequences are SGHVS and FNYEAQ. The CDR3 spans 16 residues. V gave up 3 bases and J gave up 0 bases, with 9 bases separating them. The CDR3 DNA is TGTGCCAGCAGCTTCGGTCCTAGCTCCTATAATTCACCCCTCCACTTT. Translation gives CASSFGPSSYNSPLHF.

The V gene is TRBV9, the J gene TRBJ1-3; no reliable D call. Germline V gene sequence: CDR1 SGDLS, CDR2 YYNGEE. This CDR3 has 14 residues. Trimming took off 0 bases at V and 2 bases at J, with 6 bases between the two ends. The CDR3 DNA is TGTGCCAGCAGCGTAGAGGACCCTGGAAACACCATATATTTT. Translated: CASSVEDPGNTIYF.

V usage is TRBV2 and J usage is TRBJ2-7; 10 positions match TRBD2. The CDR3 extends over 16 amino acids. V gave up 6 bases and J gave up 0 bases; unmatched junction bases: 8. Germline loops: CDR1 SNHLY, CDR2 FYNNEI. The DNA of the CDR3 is TGTGCCAGCAGGAGGCAGCCTAGCGGGAGCTCCTACGAGCAGTACTTC. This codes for CASRRQPSGSSYEQYF.

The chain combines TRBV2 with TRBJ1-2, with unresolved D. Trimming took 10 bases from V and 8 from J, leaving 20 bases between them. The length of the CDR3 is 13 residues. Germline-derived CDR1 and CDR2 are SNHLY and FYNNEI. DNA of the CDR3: TGTGCCACGGGGAGGGATCAAAGAGTCGGCTACACCTTC. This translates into CATGRDQRVGYTF.

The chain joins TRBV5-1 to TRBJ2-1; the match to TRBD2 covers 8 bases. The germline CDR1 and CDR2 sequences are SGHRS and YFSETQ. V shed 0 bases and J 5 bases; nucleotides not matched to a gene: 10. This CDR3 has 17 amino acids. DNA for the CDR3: TGCGCCAGCAGCTTGGACTATCTAGCGGGTCTGAACAATGAGCAGTTCTTC. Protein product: CASSLDYLAGLNNEQFF.

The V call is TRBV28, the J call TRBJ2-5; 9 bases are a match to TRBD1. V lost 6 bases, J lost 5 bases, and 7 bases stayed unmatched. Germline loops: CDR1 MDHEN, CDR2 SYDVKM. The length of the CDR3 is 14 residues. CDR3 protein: CASRGTGRGETQYF. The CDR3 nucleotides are TGTGCCAGCAGGGGGACAGGGAGGGGGGAGACCCAGTACTTC.

The DNA of the CDR3 is TGCGCCAGCAGCTTGGACCAGCTCTCCTACAATGAGCAGTTCTTC. Translating gives CASSLDQLSYNEQFF. V is TRBV5-1 and J is TRBJ2-1; D uncertain. The CDR3 sequence is 15 residues long. Trimming removed 0 bases at V and 0 bases at J, with 7 bases between. From germline, CDR1 is SGHRS and CDR2 YFSETQ. The full variable domain, in which reference TRBV5-1 and TRBJ2-1 provide the parts outside the CDR3, is KAGVTQTPRYLIKTRGQQVTLSCSPISGHRSVSWYQQTPGQGLQFLFEYFSETQRNKGNFPGRFSGRQFSNSRSEMNVSTLELGDSALYLCASSLDQLSYNEQFFGPGTRLTVL.

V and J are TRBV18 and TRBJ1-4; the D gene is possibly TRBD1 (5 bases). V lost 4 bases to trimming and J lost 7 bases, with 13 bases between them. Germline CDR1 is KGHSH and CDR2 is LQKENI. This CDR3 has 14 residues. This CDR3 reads CASSLTEGSEKLFF. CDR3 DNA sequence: TGTGCCAGCTCACTGACAGAGGGAAGTGAAAAACTGTTTTTT.

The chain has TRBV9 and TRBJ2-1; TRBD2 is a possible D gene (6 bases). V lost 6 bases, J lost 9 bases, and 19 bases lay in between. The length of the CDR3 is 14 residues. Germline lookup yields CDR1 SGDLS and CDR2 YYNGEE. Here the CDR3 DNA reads TGTGCCAGCACCAAGGGGACGGGAGTCGGTGAGCAGTTCTTC. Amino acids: CASTKGTGVGEQFF. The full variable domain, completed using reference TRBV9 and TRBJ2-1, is DSGVTQTPKHLITATGQRVTLRCSPRSGDLSVYWYQQSLDQGLQFLIQYYNGEERAKGNILERFSAQQFPDLHSELNLSSLELGDSALYFCASTKGTGVGEQFFGPGTRLTVL.

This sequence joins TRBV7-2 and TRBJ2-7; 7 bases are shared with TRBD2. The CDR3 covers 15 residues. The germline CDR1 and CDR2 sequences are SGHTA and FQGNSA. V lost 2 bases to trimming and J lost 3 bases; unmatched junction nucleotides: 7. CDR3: CASSLKIRGDYEQYF. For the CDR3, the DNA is TGTGCCAGCAGCTTAAAAATTCGGGGGGACTACGAGCAGTACTTC.

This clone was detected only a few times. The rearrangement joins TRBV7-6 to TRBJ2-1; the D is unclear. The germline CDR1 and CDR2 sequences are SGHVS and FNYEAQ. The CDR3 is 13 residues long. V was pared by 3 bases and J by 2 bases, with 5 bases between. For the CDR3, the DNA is TGTGCCAGCAGCTTTCAGGCCTACAATGAGCAGTTCTTC. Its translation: CASSFQAYNEQFF.

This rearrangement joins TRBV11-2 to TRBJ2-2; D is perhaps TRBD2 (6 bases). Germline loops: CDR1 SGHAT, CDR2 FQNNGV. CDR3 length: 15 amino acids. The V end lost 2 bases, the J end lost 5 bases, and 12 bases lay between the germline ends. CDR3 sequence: CASSLTGSETGELFF. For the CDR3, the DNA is TGTGCCAGCAGCTTAACCGGGAGCGAGACCGGGGAGCTGTTTTTT.

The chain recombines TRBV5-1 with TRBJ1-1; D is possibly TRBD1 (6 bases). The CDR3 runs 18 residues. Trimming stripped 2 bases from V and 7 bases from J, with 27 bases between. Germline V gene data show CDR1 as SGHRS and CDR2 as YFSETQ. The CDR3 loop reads CASSFYQGKGPTTGEAFF. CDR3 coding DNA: TGCGCCAGCAGCTTCTACCAGGGGAAAGGACCTACTACGGGTGAAGCTTTCTTT.

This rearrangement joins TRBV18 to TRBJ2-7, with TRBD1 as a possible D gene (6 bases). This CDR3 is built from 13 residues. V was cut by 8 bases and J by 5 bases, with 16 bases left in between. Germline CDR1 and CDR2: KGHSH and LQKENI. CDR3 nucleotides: TGTGCCAGCGCCCAGGGGTTTGGGAACGAGCAGTACTTC. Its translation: CASAQGFGNEQYF.